The next 23 T cell receptor beta chains were all read from a single sample in a study of T cell repertoires in cytomegalovirus infection. The antigens for these receptors are not known. In TCRdb, the reads were re-called with MiXCR into one record per CDR3 protein. The table includes some 560,000 distinct CDR3 sequences, 40% detected once. The sequencing here drew on cultured PBMCs, taken from culture after CMV antigen stimulation. These receptors were obtained from a human donor in good health (CMV status not recorded). Some clones in this sample may be carry-over from other donors' samples.

This chain uses TRBV20-1 with TRBJ1-3; D possibly corresponds to TRBD1 (5 bases). The V gene lost 2 bases and the J gene lost 0 bases, with 11 bases spanning the gap. Germline V CDR1 and CDR2: DFQATT, SNEGSKA (reference sequence). This CDR3 region has 15 residues. The CDR3 DNA follows: TGCAGTGCTAGAACCGGGGCTGGCTCTGGAAACACCATATATTTT. Translating gives CSARTGAGSGNTIYF.

At least ten counts were recorded for this clonotype. The chain has TRBV12-3 or TRBV12-4 and TRBJ1-1, with no clear D. V lost 1 base, J lost 0 bases, and 6 bases lay in between. The CDR3 is 14 amino acids. The CDR3 nucleotides are TGTGCCAGCAGTTTAGGGCAGATGAACACTGAAGCTTTCTTT. It translates to CASSLGQMNTEAFF.

This sequence joins TRBV4-1 and TRBJ1-1; a possible D gene is TRBD1 (5 bases). CDR3 length: 16 residues. CDR1 and CDR2 (germline): MGHRA, YSYEKL. Between the trimmed V and J ends, which lost 0 bases and 1 base, there was a span of 12 bases. CDR3 in DNA: TGCGCCAGCAGCCAAGATGTTCCAGGGACGAACACTGAAGCTTTCTTT. The encoded protein is CASSQDVPGTNTEAFF.

This clonotype was observed a few times. The chain carries TRBV12-3 or TRBV12-4 and TRBJ2-5, with a possible D match to TRBD2 (5 bases). Trimming stripped 5 bases from V and 8 bases from J, with 9 bases between. The CDR3 is 11 residues long. The CDR3 DNA reads TGTGCCAGCAGTCAATCGGGAACCCAGTACTTC. This translates into CASSQSGTQYF.

The chain uses TRBV7-9 and TRBJ2-1, with D possibly being TRBD1 or TRBD2 (5 bases each). V lost 5 bases and J lost 7, with 12 bases in between. The CDR3 totals 13 residues. Germline V gene data show CDR1 as SEHNR and CDR2 as FQNEAQ (reference sequence). CDR3 sequence reads: CASSTGRVNEQFF. CDR3 sequence (DNA): TGTGCCAGCAGCACGGGACGCGTAAATGAGCAGTTCTTC.

This clonotype was counted only a few times. The J gene is TRBJ1-3, the V gene TRBV12-3 or TRBV12-4; TRBD1 aligns across 8 bases. This CDR3 has 17 amino acids. Trimming took 5 bases from V and 0 from J; bases not matched to a gene: 9. The CDR3 loop reads CASSGGTGRNSGNTIYF. The CDR3 DNA follows: TGTGCCAGCAGTGGCGGGACAGGACGAAACTCTGGAAACACCATATATTTT.

There are a few counts of this clonotype. The V call is TRBV7-8, the J call TRBJ2-2; either TRBD1 or TRBD2 may fit D (5 bases each). Deletions cut 0 bases from V and 6 bases from J, with 8 bases between. The CDR3 runs to 14 residues. From germline, CDR1 is SGHVS and CDR2 FQNEAQ. The CDR3 here is CASSLAQGAGELFF. The CDR3 DNA follows: TGTGCCAGCAGCTTAGCGCAGGGAGCCGGGGAGCTGTTTTTT.

The genes are TRBV6-2 or TRBV6-3 and TRBJ2-7, with 14 nucleotides matching TRBD2. V gave up 11 bases and J gave up 6 bases; unmatched junction bases: 6. Germline V lookup: CDR1 MNHEY, CDR2 SVGEGT. The CDR3 extends over 13 amino acids. The CDR3 loop is CAGGLAGGTEQYF. The CDR3 nucleotides are TGTGCCGGAGGACTAGCGGGAGGTACCGAGCAGTACTTC.

This chain connects TRBV27 to TRBJ1-6; D gene unclear. The V gene's germline CDR1 is MNHEY and CDR2 SMNVEV (reference sequence). V lost 3 bases and J 7 bases, leaving 10 bases between the germline ends. The CDR3 totals 14 residues. The CDR3 protein is CASSLAPRNSPLHF. The CDR3 DNA reads as TGTGCCAGCAGTTTGGCCCCCCGAAATTCACCCCTCCACTTT.

This clonotype was observed a handful of times. V is TRBV12-3 or TRBV12-4 and J is TRBJ1-1; 8 bases match TRBD1. V lost 7 bases to trimming and J lost 4 bases; unmatched junction nucleotides: 5. The CDR3 is made up of 13 amino acids. The CDR3 nucleotides are TGTGCCAGCAACGAACAGGGGGGCACTGAAGCTTTCTTT. Protein product: CASNEQGGTEAFF.

V is TRBV7-2 and J is TRBJ2-7, with D possibly being TRBD1 (5 bases). Germline-derived CDR1 and CDR2 are SGHTA and FQGNSA. The germline V and J ends were trimmed by 4 bases and 4 bases, with 8 bases remaining between them. The CDR3 has 12 residues. The CDR3 sequence is CASSWQGYEQYF. DNA of the CDR3: TGTGCCAGCAGCTGGCAGGGTTACGAGCAGTACTTC.

This rearrangement joins TRBV7-2 to TRBJ1-4; D not certain. Germline loops: CDR1 SGHTA, CDR2 FQGNSA. V lost 5 bases to trimming and J lost 12 bases, with 16 bases between them. CDR3 size: 13 residues. The CDR3 DNA reads as TGTGCCAGCAGCCAACGTTCGGCCGGGGAACTGTTTTTT. Its translation is CASSQRSAGELFF.

This clonotype was counted between two and nine times. The chain links TRBV20-1 to TRBJ2-3; 9 bases agree with TRBD2. With 6 bases clipped from V and 3 bases from J, the junction kept 7 bases outside the gene matches. Germline loops: CDR1 DFQATT, CDR2 SNEGSKA (reference sequence). This CDR3 is 14 amino acids long. The CDR3 loop is CSAGAGGLTDTQYF. The CDR3 bases are TGCAGTGCCGGAGCGGGAGGATTAACAGATACGCAGTATTTT.

This clonotype has just a few counts. The chain joins TRBV6-8 to TRBJ2-3; 12 nucleotides line up with TRBD2. The CDR3 consists of 16 residues. Germline assignment: CDR1 MNHGY and CDR2 SAAAGT. The trim removed 0 bases at V and 5 bases at J, leaving 3 bases unmatched. CDR3 protein: CASSYSSGLAGDTQYF. The CDR3 coding sequence is TGTGCCAGCAGTTACTCTTCGGGACTAGCGGGAGATACGCAGTATTTT.

This clonotype was counted between two and nine times. The chain links TRBV27 to TRBJ2-7, with 8 nucleotides matching TRBD1. The CDR3 contains 13 residues. Germline V gives CDR1 MNHEY, CDR2 SMNVEV (reference sequence). Germline trimming cut 6 bases from V and 4 bases from J; bases unmatched to any gene: 5. In DNA form, the CDR3 reads TGTGCCAGCAGCCGGACAGGGAAGTACGAGCAGTACTTC. Amino acid sequence: CASSRTGKYEQYF.

A few counts support this clonotype. This chain connects TRBV6-1 to TRBJ2-7, with 9 bases aligning to TRBD1. Per the germline V gene, CDR1 is MNHNS and CDR2 is SASEGT. CDR3 size: 14 residues. The V segment lost 5 bases and the J segment 7 bases; nucleotides outside the gene matches: 9. This CDR3 reads CASSSGTGREEQYF. The CDR3 DNA follows: TGTGCCAGCAGTTCGGGGACAGGGAGGGAAGAGCAGTACTTC.

The gene calls are TRBV7-2 and TRBJ2-5; the D is unclear. Trimming pared 2 bases from V and 7 bases from J, leaving 17 bases between. This CDR3 contains 15 residues. Germline V CDR1 and CDR2: SGHTA, FQGNSA. The CDR3 region is CASSLLHPLGGTQYF. CDR3 DNA sequence: TGTGCCAGCAGCTTATTACACCCCTTAGGCGGGACCCAGTACTTC.

This chain uses TRBV7-9 with TRBJ2-7, with D possibly called TRBD1 or TRBD2 (5 bases each). From germline, CDR1 is SEHNR and CDR2 FQNEAQ (reference sequence). The CDR3 contains 17 residues. Deletions cut 2 bases from V and 3 bases from J, with 20 bases between. The CDR3 nucleotides read TGTGCCAGCAGCTTACAAACCGGGACCCGGGACCTCTACGAGCAGTACTTC. It is translated as CASSLQTGTRDLYEQYF.

The chain carries TRBV6-5 and TRBJ2-7, with 12 bases aligning to TRBD1. The J segment lost 0 bases and the V segment lost 1 base, leaving 10 bases of the junction unmatched. CDR1 is MNHEY and CDR2 is SVGAGI in the germline V gene. This CDR3 is built from 19 residues. As DNA, the CDR3 is TGTGCCAGCAGTTACTGGCCGGGACAGGGGGCATTTAGCTCCTACGAGCAGTACTTC. As protein: CASSYWPGQGAFSSYEQYF.

This clonotype was counted a few times. The V and J genes are TRBV19 and TRBJ2-6; 10 positions agree with TRBD1. The CDR3 runs 16 residues. Germline V CDR1 and CDR2: LNHDA, SQIVND (reference sequence). The V segment lost 7 bases and the J segment 4 bases; nucleotides outside the gene matches: 7. The CDR3 DNA is TGTGCCAGTAAACGGACAGGGGGTTCCGGGGCCAACGTCCTGACTTTC. Protein: CASKRTGGSGANVLTF.

The chain links TRBV7-6 to TRBJ2-5, with D uncertain. CDR1 and CDR2 from the germline V gene are SGHVS and FNYEAQ. This CDR3 has 15 amino acids. Trimming removed 3 bases at V and 1 base at J, with 12 bases between. CDR3: CASSFPPWTQETQYF. The DNA for the CDR3 is TGTGCCAGCAGCTTCCCTCCGTGGACCCAAGAGACCCAGTACTTC. The variable domain in full, completed from reference TRBV7-6 and TRBJ2-5, reads GAGVSQSPRYKVTKRGQDVALRCDPISGHVSLYWYRQALGQGPEFLTYFNYEAQQDKSGLPNDRFSAERPEGSISTLTIQRTEQRDSAMYRCASSFPPWTQETQYFGPGTRLLVL.

The V gene is TRBV20-1, the J gene TRBJ2-5, with unresolved D. This CDR3 is built from 11 residues. CDR1 is DFQATT, CDR2 SNEGSKA, per germline (reference sequence). Trimming left V 3 bases short and J 0 bases short, with 2 bases between. The CDR3 loop reads CSASDQETQYF. The CDR3 region has the DNA TGCAGTGCTAGCGACCAAGAGACCCAGTACTTC.

This clonotype was seen only a few times. This chain joins TRBV10-2 and TRBJ2-1; a possible D gene is TRBD2 (6 bases). This CDR3 contains 15 residues. Trimming stripped 0 bases from V and 6 bases from J, with 12 bases between. Germline assignment: CDR1 WSHSY and CDR2 SAAADI. The CDR3 loop reads CASSESLAALNEQFF. CDR3 nucleotides: TGCGCCAGCAGTGAGTCGTTAGCGGCGCTCAATGAGCAGTTCTTC.